A single TCR beta chain is shown here with its context. Its antigen is unknown. The junction differs from germline at one of its ends, possibly a read error. The sample comes from a study of tumor and adjacent non-tumor tissue in lung cancer. Whole-study context: Aged roughly 31 to 80 years, patients included nine to ten men and 4 to 6 women with stage I to III disease. Overall study findings and caveats: In normal lung, the top 100 clones were significantly more dominant than in tumor. Significantly higher TCR diversity was found in tumor than normal lung.

The CDR3 is 15 amino acids. The germline V gene encodes CDR1 DFQATT and CDR2 SNEGSKA (reference sequence). The library came from three nested PCR rounds adapted from ARM-PCR protocols. Using its own MiXCR run on the multiplex PCR reads, TCRdb lists one record per CDR3 protein. Of some 99,000 distinct CDR3 sequences listed, approximately 71% are singletons. No cell sorting was done before RNA was extracted from the tissue. The sequence came from a woman in her fifties or sixties with non-small cell lung cancer. The V call is TRBV20-1, the J call TRBJ2-2; weak D call: TRBD1 (7 bases). The sample consisted of lung tumor tissue. The CDR3 region has the DNA TGCAGTGCCCTGGCGGGGCTTGTGAACACAGGGGAGCTGTCTTTT. It yields the protein CSALAGLVNTGELSF.